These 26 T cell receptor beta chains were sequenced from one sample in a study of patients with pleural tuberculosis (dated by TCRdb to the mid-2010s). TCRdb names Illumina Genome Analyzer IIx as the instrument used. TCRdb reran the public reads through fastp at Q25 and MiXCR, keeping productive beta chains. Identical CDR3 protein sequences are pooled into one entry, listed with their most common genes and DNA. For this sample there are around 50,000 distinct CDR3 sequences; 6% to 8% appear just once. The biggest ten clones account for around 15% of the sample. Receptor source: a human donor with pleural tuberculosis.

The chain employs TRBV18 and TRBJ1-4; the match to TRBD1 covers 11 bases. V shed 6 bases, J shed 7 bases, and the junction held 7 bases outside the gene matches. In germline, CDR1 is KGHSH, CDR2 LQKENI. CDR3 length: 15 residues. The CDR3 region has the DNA TGTGCCAGCTCTCCCGGACAGGGGGCTACTGAAAAACTGTTTTTT. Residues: CASSPGQGATEKLFF. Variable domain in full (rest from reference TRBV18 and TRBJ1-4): NAGVMQNPRHLVRRRGQEARLRCSPMKGHSHVYWYRQLPEEGLKFMVYLQKENIIDESGMPKERFSAEFPKEGPSILRIQQVVRGDSAAYFCASSPGQGATEKLFFGSGTQLSVL.

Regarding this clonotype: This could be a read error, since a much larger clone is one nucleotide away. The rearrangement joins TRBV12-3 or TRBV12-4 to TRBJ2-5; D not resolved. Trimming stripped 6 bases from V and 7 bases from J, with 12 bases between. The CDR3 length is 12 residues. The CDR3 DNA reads TGTGCCAGCAGATGGGAAGCTAGGACCCAGTACTTC. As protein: CASRWEARTQYF.

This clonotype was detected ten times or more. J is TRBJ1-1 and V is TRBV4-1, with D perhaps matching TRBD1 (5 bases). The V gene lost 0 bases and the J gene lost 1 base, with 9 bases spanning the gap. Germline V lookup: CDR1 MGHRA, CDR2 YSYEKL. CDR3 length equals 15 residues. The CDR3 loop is CASSQDGGANTEAFF. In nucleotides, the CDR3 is TGCGCCAGCAGCCAAGATGGGGGTGCGAACACTGAAGCTTTCTTT.

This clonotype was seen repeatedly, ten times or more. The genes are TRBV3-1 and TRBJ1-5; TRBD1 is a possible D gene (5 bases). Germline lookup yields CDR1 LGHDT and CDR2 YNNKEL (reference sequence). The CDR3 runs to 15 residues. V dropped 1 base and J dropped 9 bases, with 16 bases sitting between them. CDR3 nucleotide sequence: TGTGCCAGCAGCCAAGTTCCGGGGCCCTCCGTGCCCCAGCATTTT. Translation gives CASSQVPGPSVPQHF.

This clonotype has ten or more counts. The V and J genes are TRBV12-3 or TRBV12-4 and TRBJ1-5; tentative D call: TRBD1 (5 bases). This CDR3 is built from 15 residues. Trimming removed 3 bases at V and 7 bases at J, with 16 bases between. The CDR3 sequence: CASSLGGDPGQPQHF. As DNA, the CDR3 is TGTGCCAGCAGTTTGGGGGGGGATCCCGGACAGCCCCAGCATTTT.

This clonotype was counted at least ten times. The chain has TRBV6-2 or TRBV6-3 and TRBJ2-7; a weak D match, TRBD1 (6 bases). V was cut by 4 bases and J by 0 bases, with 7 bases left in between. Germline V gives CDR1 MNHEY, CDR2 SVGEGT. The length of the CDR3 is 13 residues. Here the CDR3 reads CASSLTGSYEQYV. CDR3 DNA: TGTGCCAGCAGTTTGACAGGCTCCTACGAGCAGTACGTC.

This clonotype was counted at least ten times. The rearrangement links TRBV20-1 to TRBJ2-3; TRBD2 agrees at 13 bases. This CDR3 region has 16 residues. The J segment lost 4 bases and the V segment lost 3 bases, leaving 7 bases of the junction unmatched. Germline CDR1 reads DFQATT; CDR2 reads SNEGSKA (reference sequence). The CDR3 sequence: CSASPGLAGVSDTQYF. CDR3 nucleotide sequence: TGCAGTGCTAGCCCAGGACTAGCGGGAGTATCAGATACGCAGTATTTT.

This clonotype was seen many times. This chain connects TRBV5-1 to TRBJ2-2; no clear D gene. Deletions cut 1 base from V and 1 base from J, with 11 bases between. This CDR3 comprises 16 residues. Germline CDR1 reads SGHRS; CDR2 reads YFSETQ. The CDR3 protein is CASSLSGTGNTGELFF. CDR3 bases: TGCGCCAGCAGCTTGAGTGGAACGGGGAACACCGGGGAGCTGTTTTTT.

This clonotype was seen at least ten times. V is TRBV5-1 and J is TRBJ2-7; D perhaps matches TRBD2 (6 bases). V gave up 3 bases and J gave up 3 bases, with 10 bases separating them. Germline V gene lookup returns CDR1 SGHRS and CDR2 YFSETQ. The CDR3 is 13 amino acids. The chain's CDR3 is CASSWGTYYEQYF. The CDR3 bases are TGCGCCAGCAGCTGGGGGACTTACTACGAGCAGTACTTC.

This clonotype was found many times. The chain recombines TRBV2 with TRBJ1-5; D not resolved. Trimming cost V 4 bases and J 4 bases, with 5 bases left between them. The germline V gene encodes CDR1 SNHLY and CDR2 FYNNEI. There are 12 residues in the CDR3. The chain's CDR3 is CASSVINQPQHF. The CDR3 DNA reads TGTGCCAGCAGTGTTATAAATCAGCCCCAGCATTTT.

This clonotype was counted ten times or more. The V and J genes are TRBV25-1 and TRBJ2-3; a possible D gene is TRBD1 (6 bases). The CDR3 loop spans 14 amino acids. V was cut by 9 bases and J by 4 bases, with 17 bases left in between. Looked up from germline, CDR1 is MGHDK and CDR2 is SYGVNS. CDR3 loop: CASTRGRVPDTQYF. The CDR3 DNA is TGTGCCAGTACCAGGGGTAGGGTCCCAGATACGCAGTATTTT.

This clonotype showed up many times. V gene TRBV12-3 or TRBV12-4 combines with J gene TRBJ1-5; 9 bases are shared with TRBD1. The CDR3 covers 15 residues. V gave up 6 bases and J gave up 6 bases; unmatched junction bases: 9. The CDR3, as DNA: TGTGCCAGCAGGACGTCGGACAGGGGAGGTCAGCCCCAGCATTTT. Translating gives CASRTSDRGGQPQHF.

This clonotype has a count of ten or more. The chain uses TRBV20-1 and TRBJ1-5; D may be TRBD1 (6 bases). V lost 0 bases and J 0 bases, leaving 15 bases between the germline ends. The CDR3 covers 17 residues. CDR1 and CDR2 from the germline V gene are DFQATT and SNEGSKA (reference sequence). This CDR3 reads CSARDTFRTDSNQPQHF. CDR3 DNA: TGCAGTGCTAGAGATACGTTTAGGACAGATAGCAATCAGCCCCAGCATTTT.

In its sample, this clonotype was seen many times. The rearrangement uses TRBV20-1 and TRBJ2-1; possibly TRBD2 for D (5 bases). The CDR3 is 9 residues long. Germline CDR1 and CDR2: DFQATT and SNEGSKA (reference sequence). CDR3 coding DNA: TGCCCCGGGAAGGGTGAGCAGTTCTTC. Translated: CPGKGEQFF.

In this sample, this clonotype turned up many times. For the CDR3, the DNA is TGCGCCAGCAGCCCCCAGGGACAGAAAACTGAAGCTTTCTTT. Its translation: CASSPQGQKTEAFF. The chain combines TRBV5-1 with TRBJ1-1; 7 nucleotides align to TRBD1. Trimming cost V 4 bases and J 5 bases; bases outside gene matches: 8. The CDR3 is 14 amino acids. Per the germline V gene, CDR1 is SGHRS and CDR2 is YFSETQ.

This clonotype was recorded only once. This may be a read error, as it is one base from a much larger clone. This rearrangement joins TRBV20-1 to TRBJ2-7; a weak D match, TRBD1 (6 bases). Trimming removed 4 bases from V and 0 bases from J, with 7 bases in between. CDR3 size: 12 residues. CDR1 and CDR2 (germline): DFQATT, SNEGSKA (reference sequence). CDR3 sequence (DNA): TGCAGTGCTATGGACAGCTCCTACGAGCAGTACTTC. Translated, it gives CSAMDSSYEQYF.

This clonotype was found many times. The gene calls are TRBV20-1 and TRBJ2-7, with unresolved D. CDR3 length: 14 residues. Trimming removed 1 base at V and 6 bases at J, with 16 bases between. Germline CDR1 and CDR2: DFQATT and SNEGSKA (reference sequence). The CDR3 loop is CSARGTGTLGEQYF. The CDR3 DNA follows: TGCAGTGCTAGAGGAACGGGCACCTTGGGCGAGCAGTACTTC.

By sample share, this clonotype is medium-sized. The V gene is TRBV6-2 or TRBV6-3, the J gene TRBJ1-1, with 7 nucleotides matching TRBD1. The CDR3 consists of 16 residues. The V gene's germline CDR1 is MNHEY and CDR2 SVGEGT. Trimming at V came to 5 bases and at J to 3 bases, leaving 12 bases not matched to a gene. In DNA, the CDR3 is TGTGCCAGCAGTCACAGACAGGGTGGAGTTGACACTGAAGCTTTCTTT. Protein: CASSHRQGGVDTEAFF.

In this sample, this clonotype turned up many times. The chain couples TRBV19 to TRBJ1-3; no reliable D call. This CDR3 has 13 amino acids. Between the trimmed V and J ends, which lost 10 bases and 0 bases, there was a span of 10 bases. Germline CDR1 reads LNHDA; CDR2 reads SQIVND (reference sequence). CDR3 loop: CATGRSSGNTIYF. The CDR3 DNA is TGTGCCACCGGGCGTAGCTCTGGAAACACCATATATTTT.

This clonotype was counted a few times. CDR3 region: CASSLAKGTQETQYF. CDR3 nucleotides: TGTGCCAGCAGCTTGGCGAAGGGGACTCAAGAGACCCAGTACTTC. The rearrangement joins TRBV7-6 to TRBJ2-5; TRBD2 might be the D (6 bases). Germline CDR1 SGHVS, CDR2 FNYEAQ. V was pared by 3 bases and J by 2 bases, with 13 bases between. The CDR3 runs to 15 residues.

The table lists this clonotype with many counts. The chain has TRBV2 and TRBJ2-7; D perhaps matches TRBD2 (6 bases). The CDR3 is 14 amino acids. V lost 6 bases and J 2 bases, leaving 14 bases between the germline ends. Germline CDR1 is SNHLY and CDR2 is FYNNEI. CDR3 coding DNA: TGTGCCAGCAGCGCTACCGGGACTCCCTACGAGCAGTACTTC. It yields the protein CASSATGTPYEQYF.

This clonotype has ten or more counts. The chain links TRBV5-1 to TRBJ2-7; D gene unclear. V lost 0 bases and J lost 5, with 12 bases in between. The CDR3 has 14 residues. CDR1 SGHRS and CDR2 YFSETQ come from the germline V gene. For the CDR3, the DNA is TGCGCCAGCAGCTTGGAACCAGCCCAGGACGAGCAGTACTTC. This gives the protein CASSLEPAQDEQYF.

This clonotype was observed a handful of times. CDR3 sequence (DNA): TGTGCCAGCAGTCCGGTGGGGGAGGTCTATGGCTACACCTTC. Its translation is CASSPVGEVYGYTF. The rearrangement joins TRBV12-3 or TRBV12-4 to TRBJ1-2; weak D call: TRBD1 (5 bases). Trimming removed 5 bases from V and 4 bases from J, with 14 bases in between. The CDR3 length is 14 residues.

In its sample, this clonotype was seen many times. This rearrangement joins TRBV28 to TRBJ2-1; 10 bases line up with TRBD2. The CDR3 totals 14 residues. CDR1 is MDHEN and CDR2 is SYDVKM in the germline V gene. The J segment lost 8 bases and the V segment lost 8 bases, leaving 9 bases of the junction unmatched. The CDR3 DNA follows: TGTGCCAGCCCTAGCGGGAGTACAATAGATGAGCAGTTCTTC. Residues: CASPSGSTIDEQFF.

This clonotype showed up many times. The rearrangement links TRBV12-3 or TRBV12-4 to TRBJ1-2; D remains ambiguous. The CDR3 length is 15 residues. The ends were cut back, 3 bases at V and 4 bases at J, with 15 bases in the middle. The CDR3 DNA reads TGTGCCAGCAGTTTGGGCCTCTCCGGACCCTATGGCTACACCTTC. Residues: CASSLGLSGPYGYTF.

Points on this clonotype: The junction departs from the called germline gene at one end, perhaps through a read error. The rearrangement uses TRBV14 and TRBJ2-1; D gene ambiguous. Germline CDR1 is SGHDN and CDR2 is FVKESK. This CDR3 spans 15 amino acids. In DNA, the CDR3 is TGTGCCGGCAGCCAAGGTTATAGTAGGTACAATGAGCAGTTCTTC. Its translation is CAGSQGYSRYNEQFF.